The subject of this entry is one T cell receptor beta chain. The table came from immunoSEQ multiplex PCR; TCRdb's copy has only in-frame clones and leaves some out. The sample includes fewer than 300,000 clones, about 86% seen only once; the top ten take around 2.9%. The sample is drawn from a study of blood T cell repertoires in COVID-19. This CDR3 region has 14 residues. The sequence was obtained from a woman aged 60-70 years with active or convalescent COVID-19. The genes are TRBV21-1 and TRBJ2-7; no DNA check was done on the table's D call, TRBD1. TRBV21-1 is listed as a pseudogene. Sequencing was done on a sample of peripheral blood. The chain's CDR3 is CASSHRDRGYEQYF. In DNA, the CDR3 is TGTGCCAGCAGCCACCGGGACAGGGGCTACGAGCAGTACTTC.